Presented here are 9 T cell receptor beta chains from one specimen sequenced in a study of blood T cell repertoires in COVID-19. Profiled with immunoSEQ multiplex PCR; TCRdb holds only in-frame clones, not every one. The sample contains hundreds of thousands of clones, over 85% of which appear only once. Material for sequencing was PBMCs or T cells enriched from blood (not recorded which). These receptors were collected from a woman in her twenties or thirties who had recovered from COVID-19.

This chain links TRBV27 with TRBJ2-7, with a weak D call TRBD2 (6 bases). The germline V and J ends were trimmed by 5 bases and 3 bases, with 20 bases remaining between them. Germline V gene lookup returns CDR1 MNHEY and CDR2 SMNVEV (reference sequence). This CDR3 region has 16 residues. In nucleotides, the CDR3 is TGTGCCAGCAGTCCATTGGCTAGCGCGACTTTCTACGAGCAGTACTTC. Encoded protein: CASSPLASATFYEQYF.

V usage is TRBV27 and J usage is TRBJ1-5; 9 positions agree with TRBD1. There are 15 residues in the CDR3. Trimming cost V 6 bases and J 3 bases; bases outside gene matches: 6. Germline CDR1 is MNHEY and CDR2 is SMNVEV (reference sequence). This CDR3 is CASSFGQGNNQPQHF. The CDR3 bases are TGTGCCAGCAGCTTCGGACAGGGGAACAATCAGCCCCAGCATTTT.

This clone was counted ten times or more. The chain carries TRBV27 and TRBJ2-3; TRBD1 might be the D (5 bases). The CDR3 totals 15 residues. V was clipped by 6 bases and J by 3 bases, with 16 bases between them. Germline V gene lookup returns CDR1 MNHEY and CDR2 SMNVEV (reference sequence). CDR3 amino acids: CASSSAQGGTDTQYF. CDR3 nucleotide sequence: TGTGCCAGCAGCTCTGCCCAGGGTGGGACAGATACGCAGTATTTT.

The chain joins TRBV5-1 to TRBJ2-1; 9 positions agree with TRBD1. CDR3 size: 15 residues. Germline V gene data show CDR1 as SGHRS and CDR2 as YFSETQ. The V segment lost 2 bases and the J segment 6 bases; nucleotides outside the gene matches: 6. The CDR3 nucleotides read TGCGCCAGCAGCTTAGGGACAGGGTCTTCCAATGAGCAGTTCTTC. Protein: CASSLGTGSSNEQFF. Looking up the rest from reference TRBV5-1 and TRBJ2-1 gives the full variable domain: KAGVTQTPRYLIKTRGQQVTLSCSPISGHRSVSWYQQTPGQGLQFLFEYFSETQRNKGNFPGRFSGRQFSNSRSEMNVSTLELGDSALYLCASSLGTGSSNEQFFGPGTRLTVL.

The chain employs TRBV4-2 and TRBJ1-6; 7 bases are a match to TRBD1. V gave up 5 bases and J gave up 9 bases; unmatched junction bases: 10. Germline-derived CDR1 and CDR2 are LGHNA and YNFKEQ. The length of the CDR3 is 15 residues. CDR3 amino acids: CASSNPGQFISPLHF. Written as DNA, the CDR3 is TGTGCCAGCAGCAACCCGGGACAGTTTATTTCACCCCTCCACTTT.

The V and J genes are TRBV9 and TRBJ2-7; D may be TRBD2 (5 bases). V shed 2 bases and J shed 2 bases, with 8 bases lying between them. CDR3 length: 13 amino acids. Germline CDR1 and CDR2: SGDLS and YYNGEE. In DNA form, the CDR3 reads TGTGCCAGCAGCGTGGAGGACGCCTACGAGCAGTACTTC. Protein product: CASSVEDAYEQYF.

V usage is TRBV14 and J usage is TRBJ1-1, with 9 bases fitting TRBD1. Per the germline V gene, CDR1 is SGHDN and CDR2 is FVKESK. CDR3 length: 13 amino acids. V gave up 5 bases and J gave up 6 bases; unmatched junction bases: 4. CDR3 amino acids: CASSYWTGAEAFF. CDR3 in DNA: TGTGCCAGCAGCTACTGGACAGGGGCTGAAGCTTTCTTT.

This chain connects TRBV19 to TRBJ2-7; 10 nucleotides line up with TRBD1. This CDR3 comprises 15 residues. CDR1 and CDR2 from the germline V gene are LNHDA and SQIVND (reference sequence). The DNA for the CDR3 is TGTCCAGATCAGCCCGGTGGACAGGGGGTAGGAGAGCAGTACTTC. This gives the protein CPDQPGGQGVGEQYF.

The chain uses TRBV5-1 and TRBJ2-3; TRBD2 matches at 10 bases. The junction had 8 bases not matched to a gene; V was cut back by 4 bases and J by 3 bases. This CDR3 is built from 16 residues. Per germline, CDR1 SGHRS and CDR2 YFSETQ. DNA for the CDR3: TGCGCCAGCAGCAATAAAGCGGGAGGGGTAACAGATACGCAGTATTTT. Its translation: CASSNKAGGVTDTQYF.